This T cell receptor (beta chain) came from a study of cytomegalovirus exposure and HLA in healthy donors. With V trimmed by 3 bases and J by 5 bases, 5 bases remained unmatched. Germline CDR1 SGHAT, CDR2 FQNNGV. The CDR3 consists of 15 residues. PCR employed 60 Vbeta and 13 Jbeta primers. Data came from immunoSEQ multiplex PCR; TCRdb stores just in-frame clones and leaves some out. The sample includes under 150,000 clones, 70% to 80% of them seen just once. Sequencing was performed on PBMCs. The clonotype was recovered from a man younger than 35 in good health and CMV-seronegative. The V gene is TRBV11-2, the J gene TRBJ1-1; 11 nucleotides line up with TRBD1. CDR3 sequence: CASSLGTGGRTEAFF. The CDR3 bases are TGTGCCAGCAGCTTGGGGACAGGGGGAAGGACTGAAGCTTTCTTT.